This T cell receptor beta chain was sequenced during a study of cytomegalovirus exposure and HLA in healthy donors (dated by TCRdb to about 2017). Study-wide context: An earlier analysis of roughly 570 of the donors reported around 280 Gb of sequence data and around 120 million unique TCR beta sequences obtained from around 170 million T cells. About 300 gigabases of sequencing data and 78 million or so unique TCR sequences were included in an early release covering 550 to 800 HLA-typed donors. The genetic ancestry cluster associated with self-reported Caucasian donors included approximately 85% of the roughly 410 genotyped donors. The study aimed to test whether signatures of past pathogen exposure could be identified by cataloging public T cell receptors. The T cell repertoires of under 750 subjects were profiled by immunosequencing and related to cytomegalovirus serostatus. Along with the roughly 670-subject first cohort, a separate validation cohort of roughly 110 different subjects was used. The study combined high-throughput TCR immunosequencing, statistical association of individual TCRs with disease status, and machine learning to predict cytomegalovirus infection status. To study patterns of TCR occurrence, a later analysis re-analyzed previously published TCR beta repertoires from just over 650 donors and added high-resolution HLA genotyping. The later analysis used no new phenotypic data to find candidate immune exposures, relying instead on TCR beta sequences and their occurrence across donors. An earlier analysis of 587 of the donors applied high-throughput TCR beta sequencing to assess whether each TCR beta V gene segment acted as functional or pseudogenic. Donor age, sex, ethnicity and CMV serostatus were compiled alongside the repertoire data. A later genetic analysis used genome-wide SNP genotypes for about 65% of the roughly 700 donors, treating that subset as a discovery cohort. Every discovery cohort repertoire had been produced on one sequencing platform. Class I and class II HLA loci were covered by the typing at four-digit resolution. Typing coverage differed by locus: A, B, C, DRB1 and DQB1 were typed in roughly 629-630 donors, DQA1 in about 560, DPA1 in roughly 590, and DPB1 in 472. Four to six DR-DQ haplotypes were handled as single units for association and clustering, since linkage in the cohort was strong. Among roughly 400 genotyped donors of the cohort, an average of around 240,000 unique TCR beta nucleotide sequences were sequenced per donor, around 20% of them non-productive. The study at large found these results: The study gave a list of 150 to 200 TCR beta chains associated with cytomegalovirus. Because counts were too low, about 17 rarely observed V segments, including chromosome 9 orphons, were excluded from the earlier analysis of several hundred of the donors. Because the 87-base-pair reads could not distinguish some IMGT-functional V segments, including TRBV6-2 and TRBV6-3, those segments were excluded. According to a later genetic analysis, donors in an Asian-associated ancestry cluster had fewer N-insertions in productive TCRs than the approximately 630-donor mean. In a later analysis, the rate of TCR association differed among HLA loci, with DRB1 alleles having the most associated TCRs and HLA-C alleles having the fewest. The cohort was sequenced for TCR beta chains only, and without alpha or paired-chain data the features that could be detected were limited. A few of the identified cytomegalovirus-associated TCR beta chains were confirmed in vitro to be specific for cytomegalovirus antigens. A further reported finding was that TCR beta sequences accurately predicted the HLA-A and HLA-B alleles for most subjects in the first cohort. Several of the top co-occurrence clusters appeared to be linked to parvovirus B19, influenza, CMV and Epstein-Barr virus, according to a later analysis. In a later analysis, HLA-associated TCR beta chains showed more clonal expansion and lower generation probabilities than non-associated chains that were equally common. In both the original and validation cohorts, the classifier was reported to diagnose cytomegalovirus status with high specificity and sensitivity. Most TCR sequences were seen in very few donors, while some public TCRs were found in many individuals. A later analysis found that most CMV-associated TCR beta chains appeared HLA-restricted, with HLA associations seemingly driven largely by CMV exposure. Specific HLA alleles were associated with roughly 17,000 TCR beta sequences at a false discovery rate of 0.05 in a later analysis. Because some donors lacked HLA typing at each locus, the association tests relied only on the typed subset. Sequencing depth was assumed to be roughly uniform across donors in the presence/absence analyses, though that assumption may not hold. The only immune exposure information available for the cohort was CMV serostatus. It was suggested by the authors that the approach could potentially be generalized to other disease states and immunological phenotypes. Linkage disequilibrium might explain the correlated functional status among segregating V segments, but an unknown experimental factor could not be ruled out. V-gene and J-gene trimming of TCR beta chains was associated with a missense DCLRE1C variant in a later genetic analysis, and the association was replicated in an independent cohort. Strong co-occurrence of HLA alleles, especially DR and DQ, made assigning TCR associations to individual alleles difficult. In an earlier analysis of 450 to 750 of the donors, most TCR beta V segments appeared in productive rearrangements about 90% or about 30% of the time, broadly matching IMGT annotations. A group of highly shared sequence variants was considered likely to be a technical artifact of the sequencing pipeline.

Receptor libraries were prepared by the immunoSEQ multiplex PCR assay. For the multiplex PCR, a mixture combining 60 forward primers for TCR Vbeta segments and 13 reverse primers for TCR Jbeta segments was used. Amplification of the CDR3 region of rearranged TCR beta genes was performed with a multiplex PCR assay on genomic DNA. On the Illumina HiSeq System, the amplified TCR beta libraries were sequenced as 87-base-pair reads. From the authors' description of their analysis: In a later analysis, 70 million to 95 million unique TCR beta chains were counted across the approximately 640 repertoires, and approximately 11 million of these chains were shared by at least two donors. Raw reads were error-corrected and collapsed into unique sequences by a nearest-neighbor algorithm in which closely related sequences were merged to remove PCR and sequencing errors. V, D and J gene segments were assigned by aligning CDR3 sequences to IMGT reference sequences. For a sequence to be retained, a match of at least six nucleotides to both a V gene segment and a J gene segment was required. A rearrangement counted as productive if the CDR3 had no stop codons and remained in frame with V and J, and every other rearrangement counted as non-productive. Following IMGT convention, CDR3 was defined as the stretch from the second conserved V-encoded cysteine up to the conserved J-encoded phenylalanine. In an earlier analysis of more than 550 of the donors, sequences lacking an unambiguous match to a single V gene segment were excluded. In an earlier analysis of several hundred of the donors, V segments were called functional above 56.7% productive rearrangements and were called segregating when the between-donor standard deviation exceeded 5%. A statistical classification framework was built for diagnosing cytomegalovirus status from the catalog of TCR beta chain sequences. V and J gene assignment, in a later analysis, came from comparing TCR nucleotide sequences with IMGT/GENE-DB human TR gene sequences. A later analysis assigned CDR3 sequences and most-parsimonious VDJ recombination scenarios with the TCRdist pipeline. In a later analysis, each TCR beta chain was defined by its CDR3 amino acid sequence together with its V-gene family, and reads lacking a unique V-gene family were excluded. To address suspected cross-contamination and a sequencing artifact, a later analysis removed a few hundred highly shared, low-generation-probability nucleotide sequences. A later analysis calculated a clonal expansion index for each public chain from normalized within-repertoire ranks of inferred template counts. Generation probabilities in a later analysis came from a VDJ recombination model fitted to out-of-frame rearrangements, and those results were checked against IGoR. A later analysis scored TCR-TCR, TCR-HLA and TCR-CMV co-occurrence with hypergeometric tests, applying a repertoire-size bias correction to TCR pairs. False discovery rates were estimated in a later analysis by permuting HLA or CMV assignments 20 times. In a later analysis, co-occurring TCRs were grouped using DBSCAN, with TCRdist sequence similarity added in when clustering inside HLA-allele-positive subsets. For co-occurrence clustering, repertoires with fewer than 30,000 or more than 120,000 public chains were excluded, along with five or six repertoires with anomalous nucleotide sharing. TCRdb stores this immuneACCESS table with in-frame sequences only. Part of the clones is absent; in the studies checked, under half of the shortfall reflects unresolved V genes, and no reason is known for the rest. D and trimming come from the DNA, and the V and J calls and clone size come from that table. The sample data list about 120,000 clones, and around 79% of these were observed just once. Around 1.5% of the sample comes from the top ten.

Note on this clone: It has no known antigen specificity. The junction and the germline gene differ at one end; a read error may be behind it.

The cohort comprised more than 550 healthy bone marrow donors. At the time of sampling, all cohort members were nominally healthy, though unrecorded immune exposures were likely present. The donor was CMV seronegative and was included in the group of approximately 350 seronegative cohort members. Each donor provided a peripheral blood sample, and peripheral blood mononuclear cells were used for TCR beta sequencing. The Qiagen DNeasy Blood Extraction Kit was used to extract genomic DNA from the blood cell samples. From the cysteine up to the phenylalanine, the CDR3 has a length of 13 residues. Just CDR3 DNA is preserved here, 39 bases in frame from base 1. Sequences SGHDT (CDR1) and YYEEEE (CDR2) are obtained from the germline V gene.

The sequence joins TRBV5-6 to TRBJ2-3; a weak D assignment points to TRBD1 (6 bases agree). The origin of this receptor is a young woman in good health and CMV-seronegative. The sample comprised PBMCs. The CDR3 protein: CATSQAGEDTQYF. The DNA sequence is TGTGCCACCAGCCAGGCAGGGGAGGATACGCAGTATTTT.